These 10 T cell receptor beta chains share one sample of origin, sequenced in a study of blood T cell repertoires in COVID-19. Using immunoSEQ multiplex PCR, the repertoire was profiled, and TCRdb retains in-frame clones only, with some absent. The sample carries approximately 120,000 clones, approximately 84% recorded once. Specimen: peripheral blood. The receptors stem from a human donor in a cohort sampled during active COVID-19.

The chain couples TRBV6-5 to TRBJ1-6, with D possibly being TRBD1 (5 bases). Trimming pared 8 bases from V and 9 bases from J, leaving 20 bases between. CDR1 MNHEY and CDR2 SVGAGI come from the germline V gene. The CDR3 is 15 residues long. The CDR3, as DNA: TGTGCCAGCTTCATCGGTCAGGGATCTTCTTCACCCCTCCACTTT. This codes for CASFIGQGSSSPLHF.

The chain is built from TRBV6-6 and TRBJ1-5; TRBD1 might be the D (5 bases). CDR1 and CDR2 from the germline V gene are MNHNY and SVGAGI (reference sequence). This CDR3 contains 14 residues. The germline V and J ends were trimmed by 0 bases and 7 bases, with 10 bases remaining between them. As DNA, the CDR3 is TGTGCCAGCAGTTACTCGGGGGGGGACCAGCCCCAGCATTTT. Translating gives CASSYSGGDQPQHF.

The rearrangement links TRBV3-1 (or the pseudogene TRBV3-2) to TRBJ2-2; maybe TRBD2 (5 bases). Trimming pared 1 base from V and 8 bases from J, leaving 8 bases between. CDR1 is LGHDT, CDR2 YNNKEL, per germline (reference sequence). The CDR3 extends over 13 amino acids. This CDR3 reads CASSQGRWGELFF. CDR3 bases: TGTGCCAGCAGCCAAGGGAGGTGGGGGGAGCTGTTTTTT.

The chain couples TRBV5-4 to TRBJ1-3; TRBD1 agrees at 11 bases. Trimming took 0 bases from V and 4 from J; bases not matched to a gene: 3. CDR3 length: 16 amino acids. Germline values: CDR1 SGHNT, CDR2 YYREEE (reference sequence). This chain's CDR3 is CASSLGGTGGGNTIYF. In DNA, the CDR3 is TGTGCCAGCAGCTTGGGAGGGACAGGGGGAGGAAACACCATATATTTT.

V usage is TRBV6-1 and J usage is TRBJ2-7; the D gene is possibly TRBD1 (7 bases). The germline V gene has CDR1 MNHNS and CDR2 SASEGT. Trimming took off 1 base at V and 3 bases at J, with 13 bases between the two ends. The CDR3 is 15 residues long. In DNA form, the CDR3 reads TGTGCCAGCAGTGAAGGGAGGAGGGGGCACTACGAGCAGTACTTC. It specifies CASSEGRRGHYEQYF.

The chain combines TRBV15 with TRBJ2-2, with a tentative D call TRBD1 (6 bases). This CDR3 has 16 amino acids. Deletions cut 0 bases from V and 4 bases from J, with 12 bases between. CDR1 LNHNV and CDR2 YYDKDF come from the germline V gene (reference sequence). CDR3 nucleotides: TGTGCCACCAGCAGAGATACAGGGATGGGCACCGGGGAGCTGTTTTTT. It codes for CATSRDTGMGTGELFF.

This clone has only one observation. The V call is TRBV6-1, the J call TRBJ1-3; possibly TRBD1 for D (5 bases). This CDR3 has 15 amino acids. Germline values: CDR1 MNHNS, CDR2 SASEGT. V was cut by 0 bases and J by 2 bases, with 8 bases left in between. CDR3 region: CASSEAQGTGNTIYF. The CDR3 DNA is TGTGCCAGCAGTGAAGCCCAGGGAACTGGAAACACCATATATTTT.

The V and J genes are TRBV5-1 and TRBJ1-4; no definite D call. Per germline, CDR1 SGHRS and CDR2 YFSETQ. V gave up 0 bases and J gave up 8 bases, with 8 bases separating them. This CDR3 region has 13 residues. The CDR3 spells CASSLDVAEKLFF. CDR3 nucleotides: TGCGCCAGCAGCTTGGATGTCGCGGAAAAACTGTTTTTT.

Here the CDR3 reads CASSGTGGLKNIQYF. CDR3 coding DNA: TGTGCCAGCAGCGGGACAGGGGGACTCAAAAACATTCAGTACTTC. This sequence joins TRBV25-1 and TRBJ2-4; 11 positions agree with TRBD1. Germline CDR1 and CDR2: MGHDK and SYGVNS. This CDR3 comprises 15 residues. V was clipped by 6 bases and J by 3 bases; unmatched bases: 4.

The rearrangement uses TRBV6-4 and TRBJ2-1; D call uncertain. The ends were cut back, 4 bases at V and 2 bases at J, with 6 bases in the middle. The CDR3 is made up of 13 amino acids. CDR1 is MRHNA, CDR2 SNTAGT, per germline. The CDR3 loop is CASSASTYNEQFF. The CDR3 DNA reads TGTGCCAGCAGTGCCTCCACCTACAATGAGCAGTTCTTC.